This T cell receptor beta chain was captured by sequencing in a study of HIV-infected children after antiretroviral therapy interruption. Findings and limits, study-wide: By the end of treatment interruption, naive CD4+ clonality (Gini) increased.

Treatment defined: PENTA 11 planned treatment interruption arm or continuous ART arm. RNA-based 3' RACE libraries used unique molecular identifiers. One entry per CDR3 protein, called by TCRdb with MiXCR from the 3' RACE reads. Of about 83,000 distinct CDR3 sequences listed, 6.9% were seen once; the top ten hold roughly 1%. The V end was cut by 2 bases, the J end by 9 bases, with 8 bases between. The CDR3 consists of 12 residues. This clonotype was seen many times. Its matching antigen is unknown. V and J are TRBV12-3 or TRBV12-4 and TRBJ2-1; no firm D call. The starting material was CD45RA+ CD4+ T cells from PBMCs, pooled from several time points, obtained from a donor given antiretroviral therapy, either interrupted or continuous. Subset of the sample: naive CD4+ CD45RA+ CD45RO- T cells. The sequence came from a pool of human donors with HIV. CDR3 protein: CASSLSSSEQFF. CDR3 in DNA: TGTGCCAGCAGTTTATCCAGTAGTGAGCAGTTCTTC.